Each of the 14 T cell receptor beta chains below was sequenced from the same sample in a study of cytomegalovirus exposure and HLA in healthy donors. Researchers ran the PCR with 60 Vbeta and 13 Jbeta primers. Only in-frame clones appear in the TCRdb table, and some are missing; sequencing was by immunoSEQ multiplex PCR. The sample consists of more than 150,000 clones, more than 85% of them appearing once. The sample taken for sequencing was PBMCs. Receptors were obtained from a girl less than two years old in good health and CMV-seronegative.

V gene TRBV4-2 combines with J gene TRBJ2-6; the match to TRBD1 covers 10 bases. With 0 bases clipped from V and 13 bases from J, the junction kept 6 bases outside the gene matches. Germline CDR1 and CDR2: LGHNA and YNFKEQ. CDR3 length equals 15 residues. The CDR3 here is CASSQEVTGGSVLTF. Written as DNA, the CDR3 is TGTGCCAGCAGCCAAGAGGTGACAGGGGGCTCTGTCCTGACTTTC.

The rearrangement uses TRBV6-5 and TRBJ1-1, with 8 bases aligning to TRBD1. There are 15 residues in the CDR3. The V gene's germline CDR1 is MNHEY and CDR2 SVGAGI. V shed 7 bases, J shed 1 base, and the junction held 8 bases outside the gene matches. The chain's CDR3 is CASTRQGTGNTEAFF. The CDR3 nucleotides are TGTGCCAGCACCCGACAGGGGACAGGGAACACTGAAGCTTTCTTT.

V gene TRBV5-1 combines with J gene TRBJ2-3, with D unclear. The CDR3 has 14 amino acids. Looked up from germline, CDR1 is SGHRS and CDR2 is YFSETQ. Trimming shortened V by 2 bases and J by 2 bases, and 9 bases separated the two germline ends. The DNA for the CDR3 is TGCGCCAGCAGCTTCCCTAGTCTCACAGATACGCAGTATTTT. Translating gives CASSFPSLTDTQYF.

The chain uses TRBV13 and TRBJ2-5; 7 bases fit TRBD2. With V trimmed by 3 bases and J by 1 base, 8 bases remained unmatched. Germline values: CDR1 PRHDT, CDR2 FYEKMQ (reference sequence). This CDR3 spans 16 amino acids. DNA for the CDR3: TGTGCCAGCAGCTTTTATTTCAGCGGGACCCAAGAGACCCAGTACTTC. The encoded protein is CASSFYFSGTQETQYF. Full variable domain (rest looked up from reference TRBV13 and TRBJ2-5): AAGVIQSPRHLIKEKRETATLKCYPIPRHDTVYWYQQGPGQDPQFLISFYEKMQSDKGSIPDRFSAQQFSDYHSELNMSSLELGDSALYFCASSFYFSGTQETQYFGPGTRLLVL.

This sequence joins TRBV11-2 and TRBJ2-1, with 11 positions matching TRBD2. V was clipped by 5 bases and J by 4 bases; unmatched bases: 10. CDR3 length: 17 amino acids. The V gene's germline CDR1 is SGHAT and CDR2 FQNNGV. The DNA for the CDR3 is TGTGCCAGCAGCCCACCCTCCGGGACTAGCGGATACAATGAGCAGTTCTTC. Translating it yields CASSPPSGTSGYNEQFF.

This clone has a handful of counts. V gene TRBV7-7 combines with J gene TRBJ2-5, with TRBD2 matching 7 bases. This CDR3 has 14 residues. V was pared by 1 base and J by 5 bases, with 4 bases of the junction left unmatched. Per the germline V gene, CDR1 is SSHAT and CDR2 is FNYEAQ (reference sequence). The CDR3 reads CASSLGGRGETQYF. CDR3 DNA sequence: TGTGCCAGCAGCTTAGGCGGGAGAGGGGAGACCCAGTACTTC. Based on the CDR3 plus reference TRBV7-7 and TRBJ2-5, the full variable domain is GAGVSQSPRYKVTKRGQDVTLRCDPISSHATLYWYQQALGQGPEFLTYFNYEAQPDKSGLPSDRFSAERPEGSISTLTIQRTEQRDSAMYRCASSLGGRGETQYFGPGTRLLVL.

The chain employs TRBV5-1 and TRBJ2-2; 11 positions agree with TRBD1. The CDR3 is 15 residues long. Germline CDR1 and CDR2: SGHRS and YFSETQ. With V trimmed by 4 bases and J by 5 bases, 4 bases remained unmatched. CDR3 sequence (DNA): TGCGCCAGCAGCGGACAGGGGGCCAGGACCGGGGAGCTGTTTTTT. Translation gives CASSGQGARTGELFF.

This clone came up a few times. The chain's CDR3 is CASAQDHSTDTQYF. In DNA form, the CDR3 reads TGTGCCAGCGCTCAGGATCATAGCACAGATACGCAGTATTTT. This chain uses TRBV6-5 with TRBJ2-3; D remains unclear. CDR3 length: 14 residues. Per germline, CDR1 MNHEY and CDR2 SVGAGI. With 8 bases removed from V and 0 bases from J, the gap between germline ends came to 12 bases.

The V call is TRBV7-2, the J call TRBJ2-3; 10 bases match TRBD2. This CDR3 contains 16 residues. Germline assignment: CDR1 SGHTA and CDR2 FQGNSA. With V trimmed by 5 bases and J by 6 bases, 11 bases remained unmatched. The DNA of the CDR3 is TGTGCCAGCAGCAGCCGAGGGGCTAGCGGGAGTGATACGCAGTATTTT. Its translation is CASSSRGASGSDTQYF.

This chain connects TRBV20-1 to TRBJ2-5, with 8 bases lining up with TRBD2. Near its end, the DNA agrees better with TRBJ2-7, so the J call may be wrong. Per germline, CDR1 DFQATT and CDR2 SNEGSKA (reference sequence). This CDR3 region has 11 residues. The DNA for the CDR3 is TGCAGTGCCATGACTAGCGACGAGCAGTACTTC. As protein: CSAMTSDEQYF.

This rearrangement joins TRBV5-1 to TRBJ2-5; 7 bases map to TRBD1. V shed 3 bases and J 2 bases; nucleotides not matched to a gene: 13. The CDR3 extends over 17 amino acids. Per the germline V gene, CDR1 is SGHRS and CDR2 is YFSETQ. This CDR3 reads CASSSTGSQHSQETQYF. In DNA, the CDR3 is TGCGCCAGCAGCTCGACAGGGTCCCAACACTCGCAAGAGACCCAGTACTTC.

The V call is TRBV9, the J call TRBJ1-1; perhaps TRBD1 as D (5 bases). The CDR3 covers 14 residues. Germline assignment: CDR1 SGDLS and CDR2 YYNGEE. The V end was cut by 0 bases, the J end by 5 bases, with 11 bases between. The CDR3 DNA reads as TGTGCCAGCAGCGTAGTAGGGGATAGGACTGAAGCTTTCTTT. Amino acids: CASSVVGDRTEAFF.

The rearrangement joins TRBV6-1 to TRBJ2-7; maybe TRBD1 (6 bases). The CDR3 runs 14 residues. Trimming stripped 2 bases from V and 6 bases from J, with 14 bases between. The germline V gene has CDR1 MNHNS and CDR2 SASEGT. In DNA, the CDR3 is TGTGCCAGCAGTGAATACTCAAGACAGGTCGAGCAGTACTTC. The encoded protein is CASSEYSRQVEQYF.

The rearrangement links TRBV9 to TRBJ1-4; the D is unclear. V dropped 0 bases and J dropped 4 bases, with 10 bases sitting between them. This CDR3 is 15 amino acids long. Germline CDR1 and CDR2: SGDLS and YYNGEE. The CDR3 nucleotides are TGTGCCAGCAGCGTAGGCGGAGAAAATAATGAAAAACTGTTTTTT. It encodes CASSVGGENNEKLFF.